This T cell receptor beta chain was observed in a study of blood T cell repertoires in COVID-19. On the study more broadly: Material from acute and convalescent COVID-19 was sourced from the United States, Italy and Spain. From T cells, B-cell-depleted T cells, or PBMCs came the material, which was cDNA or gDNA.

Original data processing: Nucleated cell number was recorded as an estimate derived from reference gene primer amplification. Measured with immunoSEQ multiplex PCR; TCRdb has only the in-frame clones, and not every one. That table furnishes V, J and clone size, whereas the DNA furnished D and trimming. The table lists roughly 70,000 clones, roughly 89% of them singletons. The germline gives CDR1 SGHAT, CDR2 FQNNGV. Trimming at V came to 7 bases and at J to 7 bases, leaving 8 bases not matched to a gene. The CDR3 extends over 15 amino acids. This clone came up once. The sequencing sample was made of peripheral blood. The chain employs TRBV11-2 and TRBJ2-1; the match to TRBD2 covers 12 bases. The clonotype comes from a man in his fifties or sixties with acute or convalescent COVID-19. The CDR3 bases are TGTGCCAGCACCTTGACTAGCGGGGGAGTTAATGAGCAGTTCTTC. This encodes CASTLTSGGVNEQFF.